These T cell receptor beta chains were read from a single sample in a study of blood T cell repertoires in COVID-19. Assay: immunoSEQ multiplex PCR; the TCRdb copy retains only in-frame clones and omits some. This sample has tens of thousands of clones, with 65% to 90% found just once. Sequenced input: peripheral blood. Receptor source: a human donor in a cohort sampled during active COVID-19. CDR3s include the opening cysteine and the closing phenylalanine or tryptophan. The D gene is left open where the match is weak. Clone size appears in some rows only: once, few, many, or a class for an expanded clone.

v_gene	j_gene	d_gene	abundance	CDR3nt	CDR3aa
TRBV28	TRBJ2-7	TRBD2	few	TGTGCCAGCAGTTTCAGGCGGGAGTGGGGCTCCTACGAGCAGTACTTC	CASSFRREWGSYEQYF
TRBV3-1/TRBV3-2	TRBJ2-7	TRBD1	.	TGTGCCAGCAGCCTTCCGGGACAGGGGCCTTACCCCTACGAGCAGTACTTC	CASSLPGQGPYPYEQYF
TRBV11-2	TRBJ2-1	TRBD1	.	TGTGCCAGCAGCTTACGCCGGGACAGGGGGATTAATGAGCAGTTCTTC	CASSLRRDRGINEQFF
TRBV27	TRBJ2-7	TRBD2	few	TGTGCCAGCAGTCCCCTTTCCGCGGGAGGTTCCTACGAGCAGTACTTC	CASSPLSAGGSYEQYF
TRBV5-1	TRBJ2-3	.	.	TGCGCCAGCAGCTTGGAGGCCAGGGGAAGTGGCACAGATACGCAGTATTTT	CASSLEARGSGTDTQYF
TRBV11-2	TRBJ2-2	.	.	TGTGCCAGCAGTAGGCGGGGAAACACCGGGGAGCTGTTTTTT	CASSRRGNTGELFF
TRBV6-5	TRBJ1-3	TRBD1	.	TGTGCCAGCAGTCTACAGGGGCACGGAGGAAACACCATATATTTT	CASSLQGHGGNTIYF
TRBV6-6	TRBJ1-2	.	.	TGTGCCAGCAGTCCACGGAGGGGCTATGGCTACACCTTC	CASSPRRGYGYTF
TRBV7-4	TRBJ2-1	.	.	TGTGCCAGCAGCTTTAAACTAGCCGTGATCTTTGAGCAGTTCTTC	CASSFKLAVIFEQFF
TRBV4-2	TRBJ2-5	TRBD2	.	TGTGCCAGCAGCCCGGGGGCGGGGGGACTAGCGGTAGAGACCCAGTACTTC	CASSPGAGGLAVETQYF
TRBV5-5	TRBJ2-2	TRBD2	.	TGTGCCAGCAGCCAGCAACCACGGACTAGCGGGATAAGGGAGCTGTTTTTT	CASSQQPRTSGIRELFF
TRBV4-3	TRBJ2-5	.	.	TGCGCCAGCAGCCAAGGAGGAACGGGGGAGACCCAGTACTTC	CASSQGGTGETQYF
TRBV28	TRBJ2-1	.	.	TGTGCCAGCATCGGCGGGGGCTTCTACAATGAGCAGTTCTTC	CASIGGGFYNEQFF
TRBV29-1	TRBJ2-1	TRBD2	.	TGCAGCGTTGAAGATTTCACTAGCGATGAGCAGTTCTTC	CSVEDFTSDEQFF
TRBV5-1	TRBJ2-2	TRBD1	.	TGCGCCAGCAGCCCCGGGACAGCCCAGACCGGGGAGCTGTTTTTT	CASSPGTAQTGELFF
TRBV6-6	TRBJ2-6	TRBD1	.	TGTGCCAGCAGTCAATCAGGGGGCCCTAGCTCTGGGGCCAACGTCCTGACTTTC	CASSQSGGPSSGANVLTF
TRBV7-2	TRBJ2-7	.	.	TGTGCCAGCAGCAACACAGGGTCCTACGAGCAGTACTTC	CASSNTGSYEQYF
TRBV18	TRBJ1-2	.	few	TGTGCCAGCTCACCAGGGCTGGGAGGCGACTATGGCTACACCTTC	CASSPGLGGDYGYTF
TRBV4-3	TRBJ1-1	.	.	TGCGCCAGCAGCCAGACGGCGGGGACTGAAGCTTTCTTT	CASSQTAGTEAFF